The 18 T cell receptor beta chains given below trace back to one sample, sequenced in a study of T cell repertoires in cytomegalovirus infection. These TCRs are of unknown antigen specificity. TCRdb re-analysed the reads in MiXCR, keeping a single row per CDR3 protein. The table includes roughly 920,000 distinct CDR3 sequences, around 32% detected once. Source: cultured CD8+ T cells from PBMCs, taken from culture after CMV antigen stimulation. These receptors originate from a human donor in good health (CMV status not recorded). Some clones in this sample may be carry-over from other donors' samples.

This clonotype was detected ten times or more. The CDR3 spells CASSLEQSSYEQYV. The CDR3 DNA is TGTGCCAGCAGCTTGGAACAGTCCTCCTACGAGCAGTACGTC. The J gene is TRBJ2-7, the V gene TRBV5-6; no reliable D call. V lost 0 bases and J 0 bases, leaving 7 bases between the germline ends. Germline CDR1 SGHDT, CDR2 YYEEEE. CDR3 length equals 14 residues.

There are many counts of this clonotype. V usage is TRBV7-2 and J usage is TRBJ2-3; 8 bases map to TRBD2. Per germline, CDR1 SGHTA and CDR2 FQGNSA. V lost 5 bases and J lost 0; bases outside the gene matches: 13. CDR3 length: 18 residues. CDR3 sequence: CASSQRGPFGRSTDTQYF. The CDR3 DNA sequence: TGTGCCAGCAGCCAGCGGGGGCCCTTCGGAAGGAGCACAGATACGCAGTATTTT.

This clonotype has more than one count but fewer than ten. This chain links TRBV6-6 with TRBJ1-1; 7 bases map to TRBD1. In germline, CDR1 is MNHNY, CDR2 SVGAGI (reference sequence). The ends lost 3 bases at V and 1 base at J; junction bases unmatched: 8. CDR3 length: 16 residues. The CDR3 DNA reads TGTGCCAGCAGTTATCGTCCCAGGGGGAAGAACACTGAAGCTTTCTTT. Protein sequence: CASSYRPRGKNTEAFF.

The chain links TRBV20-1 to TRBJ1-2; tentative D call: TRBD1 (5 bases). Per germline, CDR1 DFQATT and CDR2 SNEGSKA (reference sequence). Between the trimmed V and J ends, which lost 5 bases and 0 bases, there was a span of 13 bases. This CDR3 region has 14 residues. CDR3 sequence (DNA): TGCAGTGCTCCGGACAACCAGGCTAACTATGGCTACACCTTC. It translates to CSAPDNQANYGYTF.

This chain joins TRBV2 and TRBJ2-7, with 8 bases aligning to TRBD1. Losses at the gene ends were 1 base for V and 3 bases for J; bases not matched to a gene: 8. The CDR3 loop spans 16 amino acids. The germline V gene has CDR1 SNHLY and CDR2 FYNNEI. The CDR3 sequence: CASSEVGQGADYEQYF. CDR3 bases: TGTGCCAGCAGTGAAGTCGGGCAGGGGGCCGACTACGAGCAGTACTTC. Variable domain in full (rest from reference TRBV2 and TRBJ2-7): EPEVTQTPSHQVTQMGQEVILRCVPISNHLYFYWYRQILGQKVEFLVSFYNNEISEKSEIFDDQFSVERPDGSNFTLKIRSTKLEDSAMYFCASSEVGQGADYEQYFGPGTRLTVT.

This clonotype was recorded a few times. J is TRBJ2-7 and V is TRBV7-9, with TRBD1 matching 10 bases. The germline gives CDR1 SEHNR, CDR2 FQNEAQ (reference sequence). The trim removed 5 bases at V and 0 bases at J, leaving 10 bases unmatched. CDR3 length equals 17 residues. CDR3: CASSGPGQGSPSYEQYF. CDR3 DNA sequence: TGTGCCAGCAGCGGCCCGGGACAGGGGTCACCCTCCTACGAGCAGTACTTC. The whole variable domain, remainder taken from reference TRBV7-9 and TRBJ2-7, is DTGVSQNPRHKITKRGQNVTFRCDPISEHNRLYWYRQTLGQGPEFLTYFQNEAQLEKSRLLSDRFSAERPKGSFSTLEIQRTEQGDSAMYLCASSGPGQGSPSYEQYFGPGTRLTVT.

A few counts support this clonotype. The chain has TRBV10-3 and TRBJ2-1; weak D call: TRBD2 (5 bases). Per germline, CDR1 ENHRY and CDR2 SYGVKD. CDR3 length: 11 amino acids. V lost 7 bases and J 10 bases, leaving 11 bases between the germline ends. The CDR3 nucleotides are TGTGCCATCAACTGGTCGGGGGAGCAGTTCTTC. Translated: CAINWSGEQFF.

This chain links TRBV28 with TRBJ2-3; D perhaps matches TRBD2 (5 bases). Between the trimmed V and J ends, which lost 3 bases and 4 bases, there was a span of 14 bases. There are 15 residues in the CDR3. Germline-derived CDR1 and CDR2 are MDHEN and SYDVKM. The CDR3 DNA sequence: TGTGCCAGCAGTTTCCTCCCGGGGTTCGCAGATACGCAGTATTTT. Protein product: CASSFLPGFADTQYF.

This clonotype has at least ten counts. The CDR3 protein is CASSLSRGVEKLFF. CDR3 DNA: TGTGCCAGCAGCTTATCCAGGGGTGTGGAAAAACTGTTTTTT. The rearrangement links TRBV7-6 to TRBJ1-4; D possibly corresponds to TRBD1 (6 bases). This CDR3 has 14 residues. CDR1 SGHVS and CDR2 FNYEAQ come from the germline V gene. V was cut by 2 bases and J by 8 bases, with 12 bases left in between.

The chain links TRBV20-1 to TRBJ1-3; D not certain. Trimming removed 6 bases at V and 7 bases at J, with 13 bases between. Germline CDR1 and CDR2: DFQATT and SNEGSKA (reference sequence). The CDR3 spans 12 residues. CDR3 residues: CSALSSGNTIYF. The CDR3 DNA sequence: TGCAGTGCCCTAAGTTCCGGGAACACCATATATTTT.

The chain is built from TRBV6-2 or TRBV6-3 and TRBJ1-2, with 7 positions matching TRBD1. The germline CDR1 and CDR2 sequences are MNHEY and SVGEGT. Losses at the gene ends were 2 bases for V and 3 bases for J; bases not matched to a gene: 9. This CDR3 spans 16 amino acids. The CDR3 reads CASSYLGQAPHYGYTF. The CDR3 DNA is TGTGCCAGCAGTTACCTTGGACAGGCACCTCACTATGGCTACACCTTC.

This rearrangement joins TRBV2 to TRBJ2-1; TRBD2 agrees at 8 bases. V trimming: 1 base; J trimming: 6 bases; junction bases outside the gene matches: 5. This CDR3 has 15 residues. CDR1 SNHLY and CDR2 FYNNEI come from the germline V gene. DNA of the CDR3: TGTGCCAGCAGTGAAGGGCGGGGGGAAGTCAATGAGCAGTTCTTC. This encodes CASSEGRGEVNEQFF.

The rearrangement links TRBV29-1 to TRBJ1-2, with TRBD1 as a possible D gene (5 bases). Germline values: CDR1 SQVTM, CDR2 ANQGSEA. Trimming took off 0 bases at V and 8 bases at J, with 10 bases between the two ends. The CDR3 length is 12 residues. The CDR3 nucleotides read TGCAGCGTTGAAGATCGAGGGGTCGGCTACACCTTC. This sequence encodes CSVEDRGVGYTF.

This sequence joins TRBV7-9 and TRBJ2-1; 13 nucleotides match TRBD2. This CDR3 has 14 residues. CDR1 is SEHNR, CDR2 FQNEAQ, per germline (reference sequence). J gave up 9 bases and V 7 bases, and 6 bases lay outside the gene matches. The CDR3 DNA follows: TGTGCCAGCACCATCGGACTAGCGGGGGTTGAGCAGTTCTTC. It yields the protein CASTIGLAGVEQFF.

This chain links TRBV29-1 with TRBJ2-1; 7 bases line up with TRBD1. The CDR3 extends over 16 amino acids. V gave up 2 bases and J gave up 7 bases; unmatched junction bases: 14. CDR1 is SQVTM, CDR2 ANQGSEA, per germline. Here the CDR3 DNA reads TGCAGCGTTGAAAGGGGACAGTTCTCAACAAGGAATGAGCAGTTCTTC. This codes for CSVERGQFSTRNEQFF.

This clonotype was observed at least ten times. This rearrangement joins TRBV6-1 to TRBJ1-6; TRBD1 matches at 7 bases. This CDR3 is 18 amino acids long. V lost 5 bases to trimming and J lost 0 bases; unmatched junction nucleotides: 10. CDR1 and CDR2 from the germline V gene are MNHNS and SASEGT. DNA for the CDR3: TGTGCCAGCAGTAACAGGGGCGACCGGAGCTCCTATAATTCACCCCTCCACTTT. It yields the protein CASSNRGDRSSYNSPLHF.

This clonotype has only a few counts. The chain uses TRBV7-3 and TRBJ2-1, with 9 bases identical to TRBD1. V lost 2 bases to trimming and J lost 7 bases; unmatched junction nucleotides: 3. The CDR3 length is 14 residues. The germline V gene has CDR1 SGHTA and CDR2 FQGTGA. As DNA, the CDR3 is TGTGCCAGCAGCTTAGACAGGGGGAGTAATGAGCAGTTCTTC. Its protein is CASSLDRGSNEQFF.

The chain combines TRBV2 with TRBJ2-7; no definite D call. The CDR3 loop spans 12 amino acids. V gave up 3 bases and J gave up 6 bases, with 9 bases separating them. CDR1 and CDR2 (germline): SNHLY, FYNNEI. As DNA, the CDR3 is TGTGCCAGCAGTGACGAGACCCTCGAGCAGTACGTC. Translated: CASSDETLEQYV.